These 29 T cell receptor beta chains were sequenced from one sample in a study of CD8+CD57+ T cells in acquired aplastic anemia. It was patients with CD8+CD57+ cell expansion by flow cytometry who were chosen for sequencing. For CDR3 and TCR beta VDJ profiling, genomic DNA was the template used. TCRdb recomputed calls from the reads with MiXCR, one row per CDR3 protein. The table shows a few hundred thousand distinct CDR3 sequences, with under 55% occurring only once. What was sequenced was sorted CD4+, CD8+, or CD8+CD57+ T cells (not recorded which) from PBMCs. Receptors originate from a human donor with aplastic anemia.

This clonotype was detected many times. This rearrangement joins TRBV20-1 to TRBJ1-6; 9 bases align to TRBD1. V shed 6 bases, J shed 7 bases, and the junction held 10 bases outside the gene matches. Germline V gene lookup returns CDR1 DFQATT and CDR2 SNEGSKA (reference sequence). CDR3 length: 15 amino acids. CDR3 in amino acids: CSAKRPGQGNSPLHF. As DNA, the CDR3 is TGCAGTGCAAAGCGCCCGGGACAGGGAAATTCACCCCTCCACTTT.

This clonotype was recorded only once. CDR3 loop: CASSPPGVGTEAFF. The CDR3 DNA is TGCGCCAGCAGCCCGCCCGGGGTTGGGACTGAAGCTTTCTTT. The chain joins TRBV5-1 to TRBJ1-1; D gene unclear. This CDR3 comprises 14 residues. With 4 bases removed from V and 5 bases from J, the gap between germline ends came to 15 bases. Per germline, CDR1 SGHRS and CDR2 YFSETQ.

This clonotype was counted many times. This rearrangement joins TRBV19 to TRBJ2-3; no definite D call. CDR3 length: 11 amino acids. Germline CDR1 LNHDA, CDR2 SQIVND (reference sequence). Trimming pared 3 bases from V and 6 bases from J, leaving 4 bases between. CDR3 DNA: TGTGCCAGTAGTATGGGTGATACGCAGTATTTT. It translates to CASSMGDTQYF.

V gene TRBV19 combines with J gene TRBJ2-7; no clear D gene. This CDR3 comprises 15 residues. The ends were cut back, 11 bases at V and 0 bases at J, with 20 bases in the middle. Germline V gene data show CDR1 as LNHDA and CDR2 as SQIVND (reference sequence). This chain's CDR3 is CAWAHHSRGSYEQYF. CDR3 DNA: TGTGCCTGGGCCCACCACAGTAGAGGCTCCTACGAGCAGTACTTC.

This clonotype has a single count. This chain uses TRBV9 with TRBJ1-1; 7 positions match TRBD1. With V trimmed by 0 bases and J by 3 bases, 8 bases remained unmatched. Per germline, CDR1 SGDLS and CDR2 YYNGEE. The CDR3 totals 16 residues. CDR3 bases: TGTGCCAGCAGCGTAGGCCTCCGGGACAGCGACACTGAAGCTTTCTTT. The encoded protein is CASSVGLRDSDTEAFF.

This clonotype occurred a few times. A much larger clone sits a single nucleotide away, making a read error possible. Written as DNA, the CDR3 is TGTGCCAGTAGTTGGGGGTCCTACAATGAGCAGTTCTTC. It yields the protein CASSWGSYNEQFF. This chain joins TRBV19 and TRBJ2-7; either TRBD1 or TRBD2 may fit D (5 bases each). The DNA end favors TRBJ2-1, so the J call may be wrong. The CDR3 is 13 amino acids. Looked up from germline, CDR1 is LNHDA and CDR2 is SQIVND (reference sequence).

This clonotype appeared many times. V gene TRBV10-1 combines with J gene TRBJ2-1, with a possible D match to TRBD2 (5 bases). Per germline, CDR1 WNHNN and CDR2 SYGVQD (reference sequence). CDR3 length: 15 amino acids. V lost 2 bases and J lost 6, with 14 bases in between. The CDR3 DNA sequence: TGCGCCAGCAGTGAGCGTGGGAGAGTCGGCAATGAGCAGTTCTTC. Translation: CASSERGRVGNEQFF.

This clonotype was counted ten times or more. The chain links TRBV5-1 to TRBJ2-1; 10 bases line up with TRBD1. CDR1 SGHRS and CDR2 YFSETQ come from the germline V gene. The CDR3 runs to 15 residues. The V segment lost 7 bases and the J segment 6 bases; nucleotides outside the gene matches: 10. The DNA of the CDR3 is TGCGCCAGCGTACCGGGACAGGGGAAAGGCAATGAGCAGTTCTTC. It is translated as CASVPGQGKGNEQFF.

This clonotype was counted many times. The chain uses TRBV4-1 and TRBJ2-2; D unclear. The CDR3 runs 13 residues. The V end was cut by 0 bases, the J end by 7 bases, with 6 bases between. In germline, CDR1 is MGHRA, CDR2 YSYEKL. CDR3: CASSQEGYGELFF. The CDR3 nucleotides are TGCGCCAGCAGCCAAGAAGGATACGGGGAGCTGTTTTTT.

This clonotype came up a few times. A much larger clone differs by one base, so this may be a read error. The chain recombines TRBV20-1 with TRBJ1-1; D call uncertain. Germline CDR1 reads DFQATT; CDR2 reads SNEGSKA (reference sequence). The V and J ends lost 5 bases and 1 base respectively, with 17 bases between them. The CDR3 sequence is 15 residues long. This CDR3 reads CSASGSRTENTEAFF. Here the CDR3 DNA reads TGCAGTGCTTCCGGCAGTAGGACGGAGAACACTGAAGCTTTCTTT.

In its sample, this clonotype was seen many times. The chain couples TRBV7-6 to TRBJ1-5; a weak D match, TRBD1 (6 bases). The germline CDR1 and CDR2 sequences are SGHVS and FNYEAQ. V dropped 0 bases and J dropped 4 bases, with 13 bases sitting between them. This CDR3 region has 16 residues. CDR3 region: CASSLAGRGANQPQHF. The DNA for the CDR3 is TGTGCCAGCAGCTTAGCCGGCAGGGGCGCAAATCAGCCCCAGCATTTT.

This clonotype was observed at least ten times. The rearrangement uses TRBV7-6 and TRBJ1-3; 7 bases line up with TRBD1. The V gene end was trimmed by 4 bases and the J gene end by 4 bases; junction bases not matched to a gene: 4. Germline V gives CDR1 SGHVS, CDR2 FNYEAQ. This CDR3 spans 14 amino acids. CDR3 bases: TGTGCCAGCAGCTCGGGACAGCCGGGAAACACCATATATTTT. This encodes CASSSGQPGNTIYF.

The chain has TRBV20-1 and TRBJ2-7; D not resolved. The CDR3 spans 10 residues. Germline V gene lookup returns CDR1 DFQATT and CDR2 SNEGSKA (reference sequence). Trimming took 3 bases from V and 5 from J, leaving 5 bases between them. The CDR3 DNA sequence: TGCAGTGCTAGCGATCACGAGCAGTACTTC. This gives the protein CSASDHEQYF.

This rearrangement joins TRBV6-6 to TRBJ2-5; 12 nucleotides line up with TRBD1. Germline V gene lookup returns CDR1 MNHNY and CDR2 SVGAGI (reference sequence). Losses at the gene ends were 5 bases for V and 1 base for J; bases not matched to a gene: 11. The CDR3 totals 18 residues. The CDR3 loop is CASSPRGTGGHLQETQYF. The CDR3 nucleotides are TGTGCCAGCAGTCCAAGAGGGACAGGGGGCCATCTCCAAGAGACCCAGTACTTC.

V is TRBV19 and J is TRBJ2-3; D is tentatively TRBD1 or TRBD2 (7 bases each). V was shortened by 9 bases and J by 2 bases, with 12 bases between the two germline ends. The CDR3 covers 13 residues. Germline CDR1 and CDR2: LNHDA and SQIVND (reference sequence). In DNA, the CDR3 is TGTGCCAGCGGGGAGGGGGCCACAGATACGCAGTATTTT. It codes for CASGEGATDTQYF.

This clonotype came up a few times. The CDR3 DNA sequence: TGTGCCAGCAGTGAACAGGGGATAAACGAGCAGTACTTC. This gives the protein CASSEQGINEQYF. This rearrangement joins TRBV2 to TRBJ2-7; possibly TRBD1 for D (6 bases). Germline V gives CDR1 SNHLY, CDR2 FYNNEI. This CDR3 comprises 13 residues. Trimming took 2 bases from V and 5 from J, leaving 10 bases between them.

This clonotype was recorded only once. V is TRBV7-9 and J is TRBJ1-2; 9 bases align to TRBD1. Germline loops: CDR1 SEHNR, CDR2 FQNEAQ (reference sequence). This CDR3 contains 13 residues. V shed 6 bases, J shed 7 bases, and the junction held 6 bases outside the gene matches. CDR3 loop: CASRPTGGGGYTF. In DNA, the CDR3 is TGTGCCAGCAGGCCGACAGGGGGGGGTGGCTACACCTTC.

The chain carries TRBV4-3 and TRBJ1-6; D is ambiguous. CDR3 length equals 16 residues. The ends were cut back, 2 bases at V and 7 bases at J, with 15 bases in the middle. Germline values: CDR1 LGHNA, CDR2 YSLEER. CDR3 DNA: TGCGCCAGCAGCCAATCAGCGACCCTAGCCAATTCACCCCTCCACTTT. It yields the protein CASSQSATLANSPLHF.

This clonotype appeared a few times. The gene calls are TRBV6-1 and TRBJ2-4, with unresolved D. The CDR3 loop spans 16 amino acids. Trimming cost V 3 bases and J 0 bases, with 12 bases left between them. Germline values: CDR1 MNHNS, CDR2 SASEGT. The CDR3, as DNA: TGTGCCAGCAGTGAGGATCCGGACCTAGCCAAAAACATTCAGTACTTC. Protein product: CASSEDPDLAKNIQYF.

V usage is TRBV20-1 and J usage is TRBJ2-7; 8 nucleotides line up with TRBD1. The ends lost 6 bases at V and 3 bases at J; junction bases unmatched: 4. Germline V CDR1 and CDR2: DFQATT, SNEGSKA (reference sequence). CDR3 size: 12 residues. Here the CDR3 reads CSATDRDYEQYF. As DNA, the CDR3 is TGCAGTGCCACGGACAGGGACTACGAGCAGTACTTC.

The V and J genes are TRBV10-2 and TRBJ2-7; 7 nucleotides line up with TRBD2. Per the germline V gene, CDR1 is WSHSY and CDR2 is SAAADI. V lost 1 base and J lost 0; bases outside the gene matches: 6. This CDR3 is 16 amino acids long. The CDR3 sequence: CASSELGGGDSYEQYF. CDR3 coding DNA: TGCGCCAGCAGTGAGTTGGGGGGGGGAGACTCCTACGAGCAGTACTTC.

The chain links TRBV7-9 to TRBJ2-7, with 9 positions matching TRBD2. V shed 1 base and J 5 bases; nucleotides not matched to a gene: 15. The length of the CDR3 is 18 residues. The V gene's germline CDR1 is SEHNR and CDR2 FQNEAQ (reference sequence). CDR3 DNA: TGTGCCAGCAGCTTAGGGGTTTGGCGGGGGGGCGGCGACAACGAGCAGTACTTC. Translating it yields CASSLGVWRGGGDNEQYF.

In this sample, this clonotype turned up a few times. The chain has TRBV19 and TRBJ2-4; possible D gene TRBD1, 5 bases. Looked up from germline, CDR1 is LNHDA and CDR2 is SQIVND (reference sequence). The CDR3 is 16 residues long. V was shortened by 1 base and J by 0 bases, with 10 bases between the two germline ends. The CDR3 DNA is TGTGCCAGTAGTATAGTGGCAGGGCTAGCCAAAAACATTCAGTACTTC. Protein sequence: CASSIVAGLAKNIQYF. Filled out from reference TRBV19 and TRBJ2-4, the complete variable domain reads DGGITQSPKYLFRKEGQNVTLSCEQNLNHDAMYWYRQDPGQGLRLIYYSQIVNDFQKGDIAEGYSVSREKKESFPLTVTSAQKNPTAFYLCASSIVAGLAKNIQYFGAGTRLSVL.

About this clonotype itself: A much larger clonotype is one base distant, so this may be a read error. The V call is TRBV7-2, the J call TRBJ2-7; the D gene could be TRBD1 or TRBD2 (5 bases each). CDR1 is SGHTA, CDR2 FQGNSA, per germline. This CDR3 region has 14 residues. DNA for the CDR3: TGTGCCAGCAGCTTAGGGTACCGGTGGGACGAGCAGCACTTC. Translated, it gives CASSLGYRWDEQHF.

This clonotype showed up just a few times. The chain uses TRBV6-1 and TRBJ1-1; D is ambiguous. With 8 bases removed from V and 0 bases from J, the gap between germline ends came to 16 bases. Germline V CDR1 and CDR2: MNHNS, SASEGT. This CDR3 spans 15 amino acids. The DNA for the CDR3 is TGTGCCAGCCGGCTCTTAAAGGTGATGAACACTGAAGCTTTCTTT. The encoded protein is CASRLLKVMNTEAFF.

About this clonotype: No conserved phenylalanine or tryptophan is present at the end of the CDR3, so a read error is the likely explanation. CDR3 region: CASSFRRGSTDTQYL. The DNA of the CDR3 is TGTGCCAGCAGTTTTCGGCGGGGCAGCACAGATACGCAGTATCTT. The chain employs TRBV12-3 or TRBV12-4 and TRBJ2-3; D might be TRBD2 (6 bases). CDR3 length: 15 amino acids. Trimming took 3 bases from V and 0 from J, leaving 10 bases between them.

This clonotype was seen many times. The chain links TRBV5-1 to TRBJ2-2; no firm D call. CDR1 and CDR2 (germline): SGHRS, YFSETQ. The CDR3 has 13 residues. Trimming stripped 4 bases from V and 0 bases from J, with 4 bases between. The CDR3 region is CASSEANTGELFF. DNA of the CDR3: TGCGCCAGCAGCGAAGCGAACACCGGGGAGCTGTTTTTT.

The chain links TRBV11-2 to TRBJ1-3, with D hard to call. CDR3 size: 15 residues. The V end was cut by 3 bases, the J end by 2 bases, with 11 bases between. Germline CDR1 reads SGHAT; CDR2 reads FQNNGV. CDR3 amino acids: CASSFGNPPGNTIYF. DNA for the CDR3: TGTGCCAGCAGCTTCGGGAACCCCCCTGGAAACACCATATATTTT.

This clonotype was detected a few times. The conserved phenylalanine or tryptophan is not found at the CDR3 terminus, so this likely reflects a read error. Because the CDR3's place on the DNA is in doubt, the DNA is left out and the CDR3 is given as listed by TCRdb. The chain links TRBV10-3 to TRBJ2-5; the D call TRBD2 from the table was never checked on the DNA. Germline assignment: CDR1 ENHRY and CDR2 SYGVKD. Both ends counted, the CDR3 spans 16 residues. CDR3 residues: CAISEGTDNSPLHFGN.